The rows below give T cell receptor beta chains drawn from one sample of a study of blood T cells in healthy people across ages. TCRdb ran MiXCR on the 5' RACE reads and lists one entry per CDR3 protein. Of around 1.5 million distinct CDR3 sequences listed, roughly 60% are singletons. Sequencing was carried out using blood. These receptors were collected from a man aged 18 to 35 in good health. The CDR3 runs from the conserved cysteine through the conserved F or W. A D gene is named only where the DNA matches it firmly. A row's size may be missing; if present it is once, few, many or a size class.

D gene	clone size	V gene	J gene	CDR3 protein	CDR3 DNA
TRBD1	.	TRBV6-6	TRBJ1-4	CASSRDRWAEKLFF	TGTGCCAGCAGCCGGGACAGGTGGGCTGAAAAACTGTTTTTT
.	.	TRBV4-2	TRBJ2-7	CASSRTDLREQYF	TGTGCCAGCAGCCGAACAGACTTGCGCGAGCAGTACTTC
TRBD1	few	TRBV11-2	TRBJ1-6	CASSDPGGSPLHF	TGTGCCAGCAGCGACCCAGGGGGTTCACCCCTCCACTTT
TRBD1	.	TRBV9	TRBJ2-7	CASSPWGTGGEQYF	TGTGCCAGCAGCCCATGGGGGACAGGGGGCGAGCAGTACTTC
TRBD1	.	TRBV10-2	TRBJ1-2	CASRTGIRKNYGYTF	TGCGCCAGCAGGACAGGGATCAGGAAGAACTATGGCTACACCTTC
TRBD1	few	TRBV7-6	TRBJ2-3	CASSSRQGVSTDTQYF	TGTGCCAGCAGCTCACGACAGGGAGTTAGCACAGATACGCAGTATTTT
TRBD1	.	TRBV20-1	TRBJ2-3	CSADRQGYTQYF	TGCAGTGCGGACCGACAGGGTTATACGCAGTATTTT
.	.	TRBV20-1	TRBJ2-3	CSASLTSADTQYF	TGCAGTGCTAGCCTGACTAGTGCAGATACGCAGTATTTT
.	few	TRBV20-1	TRBJ2-5	CSARKTAAETQYF	TGCAGTGCTAGAAAGACAGCGGCAGAGACCCAGTACTTC
.	.	TRBV2	TRBJ2-1	CASSEALREEQFF	TGTGCCAGCAGTGAAGCGCTTCGTGAGGAGCAGTTCTTC
.	.	TRBV6-2/TRBV6-3	TRBJ1-4	CASRDLRGGEKLFF	TGTGCCAGCAGAGATCTGCGCGGTGGTGAAAAACTGTTTTTT
.	.	TRBV5-1	TRBJ1-1	CASREGSYTEAFF	TGCGCCAGCAGAGAAGGGTCCTACACTGAAGCTTTCTTT
.	once	TRBV15	TRBJ1-1	CATSRENDGRREAFF	TGTGCCACCAGCAGAGAGAACGACGGTCGCCGTGAAGCTTTCTTT
TRBD1	few	TRBV12-3/TRBV12-4	TRBJ2-7	CASRETGGPYEQYF	TGTGCCAGCAGGGAGACAGGGGGCCCTTACGAGCAGTACTTC
.	few	TRBV6-2/TRBV6-3	TRBJ2-7	CASGGTPAYEQYF	TGTGCCAGCGGCGGGACCCCAGCCTACGAGCAGTACTTC
.	few	TRBV29-1	TRBJ2-1	CSVEGGPPMEQFF	TGCAGCGTTGAAGGAGGGCCCCCCATGGAGCAGTTCTTC
TRBD2	.	TRBV4-2	TRBJ2-1	CASSQSSGGVGEQFF	TGTGCCAGCAGCCAAAGTAGCGGGGGGGTAGGTGAGCAGTTCTTC
TRBD2	.	TRBV20-1	TRBJ2-3	CSAISGVSSTDTQYF	TGCAGTGCTATTAGCGGGGTATCCTCCACAGATACGCAGTATTTT
.	few	TRBV20-1	TRBJ2-7	CSARGAAGASYEQYF	TGCAGTGCTAGAGGCGCGGCAGGGGCCAGCTACGAGCAGTACTTC
.	.	TRBV20-1	TRBJ2-1	CSAGHRRPSSSYNEQFF	TGCAGTGCTGGCCATAGAAGGCCCTCTAGCTCCTACAATGAGCAGTTCTTC
.	.	TRBV20-1	TRBJ2-1	CSARDPGKSYNEQFF	TGCAGTGCTAGAGATCCGGGGAAGTCCTACAATGAGCAGTTCTTC
TRBD2	.	TRBV4-1	TRBJ2-1	CASSPTHYSGPGGNNEQFF	TGCGCCAGCAGCCCCACTCACTATAGCGGCCCCGGGGGGAACAATGAGCAGTTCTTC
.	.	TRBV4-3	TRBJ1-1	CASSRYSLDFTEAFF	TGCGCCAGCAGCCGTTACTCGCTCGACTTCACTGAAGCTTTCTTT
.	.	TRBV7-6	TRBJ2-2	CASSLGGAGQATGELFF	TGTGCCAGCAGCTTAGGGGGAGCGGGACAGGCCACCGGGGAGCTGTTTTTT